What follows is one T cell receptor beta chain and its context. The antigen remains unidentified. The source of the sample is a study of OX40 agonist ivuxolimab in advanced cancers. Method: immunoSEQ multiplex PCR; TCRdb's copy keeps in-frame clones and lacks some. The sample consists of about 84,000 clones, about 85% of them appearing once. The CDR3 extends over 14 amino acids. Germline V CDR1 and CDR2: SQVTM, ANQGSEA. V was pared by 3 bases and J by 3 bases, with 7 bases of the junction left unmatched. Findings of the study overall: Expanded clones tended on average to be more numerous among CD8+ T cells than CD4+. The authors did not determine the antigen specificity of the expanded peripheral T cells. Nonresponders, in some cases, also had low normalized T-cell clonal expansion. CD4+ and CD8+ blood T cells expanded clonally by week 6 at 0.1 to 3.0 mg/kg.

The V and J genes are TRBV29-1 and TRBJ2-7; 8 nucleotides match TRBD1. This TCR was recovered from an adult with an advanced solid tumor such as melanoma, head and neck, liver or kidney cancer. Sequenced material: CD4+ or CD8+ T cells sorted from blood, taken in a trial of the OX40 agonist ivuxolimab. The CDR3: CSVEEGQVHYEQYF. The CDR3 DNA reads as TGCAGCGTTGAGGAGGGACAGGTACACTACGAGCAGTACTTC.